Below, 14 T cell receptor beta chains from the same sample are listed, as sequenced in a study of cytomegalovirus exposure and HLA in healthy donors. Researchers ran the PCR with 60 Vbeta and 13 Jbeta primers. Data came from immunoSEQ multiplex PCR; TCRdb stores just in-frame clones and leaves some out. The sample table sets out approximately 80,000 clones. The sample was PBMCs. The receptors come from a man younger than 35 in good health and CMV-seropositive.

A remark on this clone: In the same sample, other DNA sequences code for this CDR3. The V and J genes are TRBV9 and TRBJ2-7; TRBD1 aligns across 9 bases. The CDR3 sequence is 16 residues long. Germline V CDR1 and CDR2: SGDLS, YYNGEE. With V trimmed by 5 bases and J by 7 bases, 16 bases remained unmatched. The CDR3 sequence: CASSRDPGTGQAEQYF. As DNA, the CDR3 is TGTGCCAGCAGTCGCGATCCCGGGACAGGGCAGGCTGAGCAGTACTTC.

The genes are TRBV13 and TRBJ2-3; D not resolved. Per the germline V gene, CDR1 is PRHDT and CDR2 is FYEKMQ (reference sequence). The CDR3 runs 15 residues. V dropped 2 bases and J dropped 1 base, with 10 bases sitting between them. Here the CDR3 reads CASSLPALGTDTQYF. The CDR3 DNA is TGTGCCAGCAGCTTACCTGCTCTAGGCACAGATACGCAGTATTTT.

The chain recombines TRBV9 with TRBJ1-2, with D perhaps matching TRBD1 (6 bases). V dropped 5 bases and J dropped 2 bases, with 7 bases sitting between them. Germline V gene sequence: CDR1 SGDLS, CDR2 YYNGEE. CDR3 length: 12 residues. The CDR3 spells CASSTGNYGYTF. CDR3 DNA: TGTGCCAGCAGTACAGGGAACTATGGCTACACCTTC.

The V and J genes are TRBV7-9 and TRBJ2-1, with 11 bases lining up with TRBD2. Per germline, CDR1 SEHNR and CDR2 FQNEAQ (reference sequence). V trimming: 5 bases; J trimming: 7 bases; junction bases outside the gene matches: 13. This CDR3 has 17 amino acids. The CDR3 DNA sequence: TGTGCCAGCAGCCGGCCCGTACTAGCGGGAGTTGGTAATGAGCAGTTCTTC. It yields the protein CASSRPVLAGVGNEQFF.

The J gene is TRBJ2-2, the V gene TRBV11-2; possible D gene TRBD2, 5 bases. In germline, CDR1 is SGHAT, CDR2 FQNNGV. V was pared by 3 bases and J by 0 bases, with 8 bases between. The length of the CDR3 is 15 residues. CDR3 coding DNA: TGTGCCAGCAGCTTCCGGGGAGCGAACACCGGGGAGCTGTTTTTT. This codes for CASSFRGANTGELFF.

This chain connects TRBV19 to TRBJ2-2; D unclear. Germline CDR1 is LNHDA and CDR2 is SQIVND (reference sequence). Trimming took 4 bases from V and 5 from J, leaving 11 bases between them. The CDR3 extends over 14 amino acids. The CDR3 region is CASSNVVVTGELFF. The CDR3 region has the DNA TGTGCCAGTAGTAATGTCGTTGTGACCGGGGAGCTGTTTTTT.

V and J are TRBV2 and TRBJ2-7; possibly TRBD2 for D (6 bases). Germline V gives CDR1 SNHLY, CDR2 FYNNEI. The CDR3 has 12 amino acids. The V end lost 6 bases, the J end lost 0 bases, and 6 bases lay between the germline ends. The CDR3 is CASRGGSYEQYF. The CDR3 DNA reads as TGTGCCAGCAGGGGGGGCTCCTACGAGCAGTACTTC.

The chain combines TRBV6-6 with TRBJ1-1; the D gene is possibly TRBD1 (5 bases). This CDR3 has 16 residues. Trimming took off 2 bases at V and 0 bases at J, with 13 bases between the two ends. Germline CDR1 and CDR2: MNHNY and SVGAGI (reference sequence). The CDR3 region has the DNA TGTGCCAGCAGTTACCCCCCCGGGGGTCTGAACACTGAAGCTTTCTTT. Its protein product is CASSYPPGGLNTEAFF.

This rearrangement joins TRBV6-5 to TRBJ1-1; 9 bases map to TRBD1. This CDR3 is built from 15 residues. Germline V lookup: CDR1 MNHEY, CDR2 SVGAGI. The V and J ends lost 4 bases and 4 bases, in that order; junction bases with no gene match: 7. The CDR3 is CASSFGTGSGTEAFF. CDR3 coding DNA: TGTGCCAGCAGTTTCGGGACAGGGTCGGGCACTGAAGCTTTCTTT.

The chain employs TRBV29-1 and TRBJ2-7; D is perhaps TRBD1 (6 bases). Germline CDR1 SQVTM, CDR2 ANQGSEA. The CDR3 length is 13 residues. Trimming cost V 4 bases and J 5 bases, with 15 bases left between them. The chain's CDR3 is CSVVGGTVDEQYF. The CDR3 DNA sequence: TGCAGCGTTGTAGGGGGTACGGTTGACGAGCAGTACTTC.

The genes are TRBV19 and TRBJ2-1; TRBD2 matches at 9 bases. The CDR3 has 17 residues. Germline CDR1 reads LNHDA; CDR2 reads SQIVND (reference sequence). J was trimmed by 0 bases and V by 8 bases; bases with no gene match: 11. CDR3 amino acids: CASLPASGTRSYNEQFF. The CDR3 nucleotides are TGTGCCAGTTTGCCGGCTAGCGGGACCCGCTCCTACAATGAGCAGTTCTTC. Based on the CDR3 plus reference TRBV19 and TRBJ2-1, the full variable domain is DGGITQSPKYLFRKEGQNVTLSCEQNLNHDAMYWYRQDPGQGLRLIYYSQIVNDFQKGDIAEGYSVSREKKESFPLTVTSAQKNPTAFYLCASLPASGTRSYNEQFFGPGTRLTVL.

The chain uses TRBV5-1 and TRBJ1-1; TRBD1 aligns across 7 bases. CDR1 is SGHRS, CDR2 YFSETQ, per germline. The trim removed 4 bases at V and 4 bases at J, leaving 10 bases unmatched. The CDR3 has 15 residues. The CDR3 DNA follows: TGCGCCAGCAGCCAAGGGACAGTCCCGGGCACTGAAGCTTTCTTT. This gives the protein CASSQGTVPGTEAFF.

The chain has TRBV9 and TRBJ2-7, with 7 positions matching TRBD1. V was pared by 0 bases and J by 3 bases, with 3 bases of the junction left unmatched. This CDR3 is built from 14 residues. The germline V gene encodes CDR1 SGDLS and CDR2 YYNGEE. CDR3: CASSVASGGYEQYF. CDR3 DNA: TGTGCCAGCAGCGTAGCATCAGGGGGCTACGAGCAGTACTTC.

This chain links TRBV13 with TRBJ2-2, with D perhaps TRBD2 (6 bases). V dropped 4 bases and J dropped 3 bases, with 6 bases sitting between them. There are 13 residues in the CDR3. CDR1 PRHDT and CDR2 FYEKMQ come from the germline V gene (reference sequence). The CDR3: CASSSGDTGELFF. CDR3 coding DNA: TGTGCCAGCAGCTCGGGGGACACCGGGGAGCTGTTTTTT.